Described below is a single T cell receptor (beta chain) sequence and its context. Its target is not known. There are 16 residues in the CDR3. In germline, CDR1 is SEHNR, CDR2 FQNEAQ (reference sequence). The germline V and J ends were trimmed by 7 bases and 1 base, with 19 bases remaining between them. This sample is part of a study of blood T cells in healthy people across ages. The study, taken as a whole, reports: Investigators treated diversity estimates from one million T cells as underestimates.

Next came a second PCR, run for about 7 to 12 cycles, which used a sample-barcoded 5' primer along with a J-beta primer mix. TCRdb processed the 5' RACE reads anew with MiXCR; each CDR3 protein has one entry. The sample records about 640,000 distinct CDR3 sequences, about 54% being singletons. The sequence was obtained from a man aged 55 to 70 in good health. What was sequenced was blood. J is TRBJ2-5 and V is TRBV7-9; no firm D call. The CDR3 loop reads CASNPTGGGPQETQYF. As DNA, the CDR3 is TGTGCCAGCAACCCTACTGGCGGTGGACCCCAAGAGACCCAGTACTTC. The full variable domain, in which reference TRBV7-9 and TRBJ2-5 provide the parts outside the CDR3, is DTGVSQNPRHKITKRGQNVTFRCDPISEHNRLYWYRQTLGQGPEFLTYFQNEAQLEKSRLLSDRFSAERPKGSFSTLEIQRTEQGDSAMYLCASNPTGGGPQETQYFGPGTRLLVL.